This T cell receptor beta chain came from a study of blood T cell repertoires in COVID-19. Profiling relied on immunoSEQ multiplex PCR, and the TCRdb table lists in-frame clones only, not all of them. The sample has tens of thousands of clones, around 70% seen once. V gave up 2 bases and J gave up 0 bases, with 18 bases separating them. CDR3 size: 17 residues. Germline-derived CDR1 and CDR2 are SGDLS and YYNGEE. The J gene is TRBJ2-7, the V gene TRBV9; maybe TRBD2 (5 bases). The receptor comes from a man aged 60 to 69 with acute or convalescent COVID-19. The sequencing sample was made of peripheral blood. The CDR3 DNA reads TGTGCCAGCAGCGTTTATCGACCGGAGGTCTCCTCCTACGAGCAGTACTTC. This sequence encodes CASSVYRPEVSSYEQYF. The complete variable domain, with remaining parts taken from reference TRBV9 and TRBJ2-7, reads DSGVTQTPKHLITATGQRVTLRCSPRSGDLSVYWYQQSLDQGLQFLIQYYNGEERAKGNILERFSAQQFPDLHSELNLSSLELGDSALYFCASSVYRPEVSSYEQYFGPGTRLTVT.